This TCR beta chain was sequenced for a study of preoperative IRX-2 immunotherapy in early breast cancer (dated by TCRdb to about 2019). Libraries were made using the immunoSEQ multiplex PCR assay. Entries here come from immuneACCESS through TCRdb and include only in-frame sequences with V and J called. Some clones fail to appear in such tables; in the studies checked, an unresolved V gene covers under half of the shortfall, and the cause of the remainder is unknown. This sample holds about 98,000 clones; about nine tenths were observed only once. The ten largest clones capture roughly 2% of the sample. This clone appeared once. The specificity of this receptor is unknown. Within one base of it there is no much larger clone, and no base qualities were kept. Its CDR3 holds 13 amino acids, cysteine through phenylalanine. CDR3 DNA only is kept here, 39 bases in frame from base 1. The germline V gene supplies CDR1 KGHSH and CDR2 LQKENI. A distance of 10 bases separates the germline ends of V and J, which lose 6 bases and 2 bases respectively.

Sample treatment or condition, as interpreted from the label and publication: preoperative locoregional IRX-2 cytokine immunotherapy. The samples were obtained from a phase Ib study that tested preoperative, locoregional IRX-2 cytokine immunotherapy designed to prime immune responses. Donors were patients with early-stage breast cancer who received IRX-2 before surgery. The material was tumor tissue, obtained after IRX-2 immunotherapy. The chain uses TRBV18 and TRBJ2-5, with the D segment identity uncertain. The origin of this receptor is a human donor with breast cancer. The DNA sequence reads TGTGCCAGCTCGGACCGTCTGCAAGAGACCCAGTACTTC. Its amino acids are CASSDRLQETQYF.